This section outlines one TCR beta chain sequence together with its context. Its antigen specificity is not known. Base quality data are lacking; no much larger clone is found one base away. In the prospective study, participants were roughly 18 to 100 years old, resided in 24 geographic areas of the United States, and were enrolled through a virtual design. To assign participants to cohorts, the prospective study relied on clinical history that participants themselves reported in a screening survey and a study questionnaire. Mobile phlebotomists in the prospective study collected whole blood, serum and a nasopharyngeal or oropharyngeal swab from every participant. Over a roughly two-month period, participants in the prospective study had the option of providing additional blood draws and questionnaires. Prospective study blood samples were shipped either frozen or at room temperature before DNA extraction.

CDR1 and CDR2 are drawn from the germline V gene: MDHEN, SYDVKM. Spanning cysteine to phenylalanine, the CDR3 consists of 12 amino acids. Only CDR3 DNA is held: 36 bases, read in frame from base 1. V trim: 6 bases; J trim: 9 bases; unmatched bases: 4. The data are from a study of blood T cell repertoires in COVID-19 (dated by TCRdb to between 2020 and 2021). With regard to the full study: Samples from collaborators originated in the United States, Italy and Spain and spanned both the acute and convalescent phases of COVID-19. The prospective study material was composed of cDNA or gDNA derived from T cells, B-cell-depleted T cells, or PBMCs. Subjects who had been exposed to COVID-19, were actively infected with it, or had recovered from it provided the deeply sampled blood TCRbeta repertoires that made up the dataset. The repertoires were released in a freely available public database intended as a resource for research on the immune response to SARS-CoV-2. The samples were drawn from two sources: the first 160 participants of the ongoing ImmuneRACE study, and 1,000 to 1,500 subjects contributed by 6 global collaborators. The sample metadata nearly always contained a de-identified subject ID, COVID-19 status, age in years and sex. HLA class I and class II types, where available, came from metadata supplied by the sample provider rather than from assay-based typing.

Broad study findings and their caveats: The amount of clinical and demographic metadata varied by source and participant and was provided uncurated.

TCRbeta CDR3 regions were amplified from genomic DNA using the immunoSEQ Assay, a bias-controlled multiplex PCR. In the authors' own workflow: The number of nucleated cells in each sample was estimated by amplification of reference gene primers within the assay. To quantify the absolute abundance of each unique TCRbeta CDR3 rearrangement, sequence reads were collapsed and filtered. Productive Simpson clonality was computed per sample as the square root of Simpson's diversity index over productive rearrangements. As stored in TCRdb, this immuneACCESS dataset retains in-frame rearrangements with V and J assigned. A fraction of the clones does not appear; measured against another copy, unresolved V genes explain less than half of the discrepancy, and the remainder lacks a known reason. The V and J calls and clone size come from that table; D and trimming were worked out from the DNA. This sample has about 180,000 clones in its table, and roughly nine tenths of those were observed once. The ten largest clonotypes hold about 2.2% of the sample.

This chain joins TRBV28 to TRBJ2-1, with 8 bases matching TRBD1. Sequencing used PBMCs or T cells enriched from blood (not recorded which). This receptor was identified in a woman in her forties with acute COVID-19. CDR3 reads: CASSPGGGEQFF. The DNA sequence reads TGTGCCAGCAGCCCAGGGGGCGGTGAGCAGTTCTTC. Reference TRBV28 and TRBJ2-1 genes cover what lies past the CDR3, so the full variable domain is DVKVTQSSRYLVKRTGEKVFLECVQDMDHENMFWYRQDPGLGLRLIYFSYDVKMKEKGDIPEGYSVSREKKERFSLILESASTNQTSMYLCASSPGGGEQFFGPGTRLTVL.